This TCR beta chain is from a study of untreated major depressive disorder. The data were produced by immunoSEQ multiplex PCR, yet TCRdb's version contains in-frame clones alone and is incomplete. The top ten clones hold roughly 0.44% of a sample with about 21,000 clones, roughly 90% of them seen once. The ends lost 7 bases at V and 4 bases at J; junction bases unmatched: 6. Germline V gene sequence: CDR1 MNHNS, CDR2 SASEGT. CDR3 size: 15 residues. The TCR sequence derives from a woman aged 35 to 49 in good health. The sequenced sample was CD4+ T cells from PBMCs. The chain couples TRBV6-1 to TRBJ2-5; 13 bases align to TRBD2. CDR3 amino acids: CASIGLAGEGETQYF. CDR3 coding DNA: TGTGCCAGCATTGGACTAGCGGGAGAGGGAGAGACCCAGTACTTC.